One sample yielded the 23 T cell receptor beta chains listed below, sequenced in a study of T cells in Graves' hyperthyroidism and ophthalmopathy. Amplification of TCR beta CDR3 regions used RNA as the template. An initial round of RT-PCR targeting the TCR CDR3 relied on the HTBI primer set. TCRdb ran MiXCR on the multiplex PCR reads and lists one entry per CDR3 protein. The data hold some 570,000 distinct CDR3 sequences, with 12% to 15% observed a single time. The sequencing input was blood. The receptors were sampled from a woman under 30 with Graves' ophthalmopathy.

This clonotype has ten or more counts. Here the CDR3 DNA reads TGTGCCAGCAGTTTTTCTGGGCTAGCGGGAGTAAATGAGCAGTTCTTC. Translating it yields CASSFSGLAGVNEQFF. The rearrangement uses TRBV12-3 or TRBV12-4 and TRBJ2-1; 10 bases fit TRBD2. The CDR3 length is 16 residues. V lost 3 bases, J lost 7 bases, and 9 bases stayed unmatched.

There are many counts of this clonotype. The chain couples TRBV15 to TRBJ1-1, with D uncertain. This CDR3 comprises 14 residues. CDR1 and CDR2 (germline): LNHNV, YYDKDF (reference sequence). V was clipped by 1 base and J by 11 bases, with 17 bases between them. Here the CDR3 DNA reads TGTGCCACCAGCAGAGTTTACGAGGACGGGAAGGCTTTCTTT. Amino acids: CATSRVYEDGKAFF.

This chain links TRBV10-3 with TRBJ1-2, with D perhaps matching TRBD1 (6 bases). The CDR3 totals 16 residues. The V and J ends lost 4 bases and 1 base respectively, with 16 bases between them. The germline V gene encodes CDR1 ENHRY and CDR2 SYGVKD. Here the CDR3 DNA reads TGTGCCATCAGTGCGGGGGCAGGGCCCCTTAACTATGGCTACACCTTC. This translates into CAISAGAGPLNYGYTF.

This clonotype has only one observation. This sequence may be a read error, since a much larger clone differs from it by one base. The chain recombines TRBV14 with TRBJ2-7; D uncertain. V lost 2 bases and J 7 bases, leaving 18 bases between the germline ends. This CDR3 spans 15 amino acids. CDR1 and CDR2 from the germline V gene are SGHDN and FVKESK. The chain's CDR3 is CASSQLSPEWGEQYF. In DNA, the CDR3 is TGTGCCAGCAGCCAATTATCCCCCGAGTGGGGTGAGCAGTACTTC.

The sample holds many counts of this clonotype. The V gene is TRBV12-3 or TRBV12-4, the J gene TRBJ2-6, with a weak D call TRBD1 (6 bases). The length of the CDR3 is 16 residues. The V gene lost 5 bases and the J gene lost 3 bases, with 14 bases spanning the gap. The DNA for the CDR3 is TGTGCCAGCAGTACCCGGCAGGGGAGTGGGGCCAACGTCCTGACTTTC. As protein: CASSTRQGSGANVLTF.

In its sample, this clonotype was seen a few times. A much larger clone lies a single base off, so this may be a read error. V and J are TRBV2 and TRBJ2-1; 13 bases align to TRBD2. V dropped 3 bases and J dropped 8; count of bases not matched to a gene: 16. CDR1 is SNHLY and CDR2 is FYNNEI in the germline V gene. The CDR3 contains 19 residues. The DNA of the CDR3 is TGTGCCAGCAGTGACCCCTCGACTCCGGGACTAGCGGGACTAGATGAGCAGTTCTTC. The encoded protein is CASSDPSTPGLAGLDEQFF.

This clonotype was seen repeatedly, ten times or more. The rearrangement joins TRBV6-2 or TRBV6-3 to TRBJ1-2; 8 nucleotides match TRBD1. Germline V lookup: CDR1 MNHEY, CDR2 SVGEGT. Trimming at V came to 2 bases and at J to 2 bases, leaving 10 bases not matched to a gene. The CDR3 contains 17 residues. The CDR3: CASSYPLRQGSNYGYTF. CDR3 DNA: TGTGCCAGCAGTTACCCACTCCGACAGGGGTCGAACTATGGCTACACCTTC.

This clonotype showed up many times. V is TRBV7-8 and J is TRBJ2-7; no firm D call. This CDR3 spans 12 amino acids. Per germline, CDR1 SGHVS and CDR2 FQNEAQ. V shed 5 bases and J shed 5 bases, with 10 bases lying between them. CDR3 loop: CASSRGRNEQYF. As DNA, the CDR3 is TGTGCCAGCAGCAGAGGTCGTAACGAGCAGTACTTC.

This clonotype was seen at least ten times. CDR3 in DNA: TGTGCCAGCAGTGAAGGAAGCTGGGGACAGGCGCGCCAAGAGACCCAGTACTTC. This gives the protein CASSEGSWGQARQETQYF. The chain joins TRBV6-1 to TRBJ2-5; 8 nucleotides align to TRBD1. The V segment lost 1 base and the J segment 1 base; nucleotides outside the gene matches: 11. This CDR3 is built from 18 residues. In germline, CDR1 is MNHNS, CDR2 SASEGT.

This clonotype was seen at least ten times. The CDR3 is CASSPPGLAGINEQFF. CDR3 DNA sequence: TGTGCCAGCAGTCCTCCGGGACTAGCGGGAATTAATGAGCAGTTCTTC. V is TRBV27 and J is TRBJ2-1, with TRBD2 matching 13 bases. V lost 5 bases and J lost 7; bases outside the gene matches: 8. Per germline, CDR1 MNHEY and CDR2 SMNVEV (reference sequence). The length of the CDR3 is 16 residues.

This clonotype was counted only a few times. At one of its ends the junction is not consistent with the germline gene, which may arise from a read error. The rearrangement links TRBV10-3 to TRBJ2-7; 10 positions agree with TRBD1. The germline V gene has CDR1 ENHRY and CDR2 SYGVKD. The length of the CDR3 is 15 residues. This chain's CDR3 is CAISESGQGTYELYF. The DNA of the CDR3 is TGTGCCATCAGTGAGTCGGGACAGGGGACCTACGAGCTGTACTTC.

There are a few counts of this clonotype. CDR3 nucleotides: TGTGCCAGCAGCTTAGTCGGGCTGAAGGGCGAGCAGTACTTC. The encoded protein is CASSLVGLKGEQYF. The V and J genes are TRBV7-2 and TRBJ2-7, with D unresolved. Germline assignment: CDR1 SGHTA and CDR2 FQGNSA. V lost 1 base and J lost 6, with 13 bases in between. The CDR3 runs to 14 residues.

This clonotype was seen a handful of times. This chain links TRBV20-1 with TRBJ2-7; 8 nucleotides match TRBD2. Germline-derived CDR1 and CDR2 are DFQATT and SNEGSKA (reference sequence). The CDR3 has 18 residues. The ends lost 0 bases at V and 0 bases at J; junction bases unmatched: 13. The CDR3 DNA reads as TGCAGTGCTAGAGATCCCCTTAGCGGGACGCGCTCCTCCTACGAGCAGTACTTC. It translates to CSARDPLSGTRSSYEQYF.

This clonotype was picked up a small number of times. The rearrangement joins TRBV18 to TRBJ2-5; 9 nucleotides align to TRBD2. Germline loops: CDR1 KGHSH, CDR2 LQKENI. The V segment lost 1 base and the J segment 5 bases; nucleotides outside the gene matches: 8. This CDR3 has 16 residues. The CDR3, as DNA: TGTGCCAGCTCACCACGCGCTCTCAGCGGGAGGGAGACCCAGTACTTC. Its translation is CASSPRALSGRETQYF.

This clonotype was seen repeatedly, ten times or more. The CDR3 region is CASTAGPNQPQHF. The CDR3 nucleotides are TGTGCCAGCACCGCCGGCCCGAATCAGCCCCAGCATTTT. The J gene is TRBJ1-5, the V gene TRBV2, with D unresolved. The CDR3 sequence is 13 residues long. The V gene lost 7 bases and the J gene lost 4 bases, with 11 bases spanning the gap. Germline CDR1 and CDR2: SNHLY and FYNNEI.

This clonotype has only one observation. The chain links TRBV7-2 to TRBJ2-3, with 9 nucleotides matching TRBD2. The germline gives CDR1 SGHTA, CDR2 FQGNSA. Trimming took 5 bases from V and 0 from J; bases not matched to a gene: 6. The CDR3 runs to 16 residues. The CDR3 protein is CASSGSGRSSTDTQYF. Here the CDR3 DNA reads TGTGCCAGCAGCGGCAGCGGGAGGTCTAGCACAGATACGCAGTATTTT.

This clonotype was detected many times. The chain joins TRBV20-1 to TRBJ2-7; 9 positions agree with TRBD2. CDR3 length: 15 amino acids. Trimming cost V 3 bases and J 0 bases; bases outside gene matches: 6. Germline CDR1 reads DFQATT; CDR2 reads SNEGSKA (reference sequence). The CDR3 region is CSASGLAGHSYEQYF. The DNA for the CDR3 is TGCAGTGCTAGTGGGCTAGCGGGACACTCCTACGAGCAGTACTTC.

This clonotype was observed at least ten times. This chain joins TRBV12-3 or TRBV12-4 and TRBJ1-5; D might be TRBD1 (6 bases). Trimming left V 7 bases short and J 8 bases short, with 18 bases between. The CDR3 is made up of 14 amino acids. CDR3 bases: TGTGCCAGCAACCAGGGGCATGGCATGGAGCCCCAGCATTTT. Translating gives CASNQGHGMEPQHF.

This clonotype was seen ten or more times. The chain recombines TRBV27 with TRBJ1-5; D is undetermined. Trimming cost V 2 bases and J 4 bases, with 12 bases left between them. The CDR3 is made up of 15 amino acids. CDR1 MNHEY and CDR2 SMNVEV come from the germline V gene (reference sequence). CDR3 in amino acids: CASSLTQVGNQPQHF. The CDR3 coding sequence is TGTGCCAGCAGTTTAACGCAGGTTGGTAATCAGCCCCAGCATTTT.

In its sample, this clonotype was seen many times. This chain uses TRBV6-1 with TRBJ2-7; tentatively, D is TRBD1 (5 bases). Germline V CDR1 and CDR2: MNHNS, SASEGT. The CDR3 length is 12 residues. The V end lost 8 bases, the J end lost 0 bases, and 8 bases lay between the germline ends. As DNA, the CDR3 is TGTGCCAGCGGGCAGGGCTCCTACGAGCAGTACTTC. Residues: CASGQGSYEQYF.

This clonotype has ten or more counts. The genes are TRBV6-1 and TRBJ2-1; 10 bases are a match to TRBD2. V gave up 5 bases and J gave up 8 bases; unmatched junction bases: 9. CDR1 and CDR2 (germline): MNHNS, SASEGT. The CDR3 extends over 15 amino acids. Here the CDR3 DNA reads TGTGCCAGCAGTCCTAGCGGGAGTACTGTGGATGAGCAGTTCTTC. This sequence encodes CASSPSGSTVDEQFF.

This clonotype was found a few times. V is TRBV18 and J is TRBJ2-3, with 10 nucleotides matching TRBD1. The V and J ends lost 3 bases and 4 bases, in that order; junction bases with no gene match: 7. The CDR3 consists of 16 residues. Germline V gene lookup returns CDR1 KGHSH and CDR2 LQKENI. CDR3 sequence: CASSPPEGQGPDTQYF. CDR3 bases: TGTGCCAGCTCACCGCCTGAGGGACAGGGGCCAGATACGCAGTATTTT.

This sequence joins TRBV7-2 and TRBJ2-7; 8 nucleotides line up with TRBD2. Trimming removed 5 bases from V and 4 bases from J; junction bases left unmatched: 22. In germline, CDR1 is SGHTA, CDR2 FQGNSA. The CDR3 sequence is 19 residues long. The CDR3 nucleotides are TGTGCCAGCAGCCAAGATGGCCTCGTGAGCGGGAGAAAGGTTTACGAGCAGTACTTC. This encodes CASSQDGLVSGRKVYEQYF.